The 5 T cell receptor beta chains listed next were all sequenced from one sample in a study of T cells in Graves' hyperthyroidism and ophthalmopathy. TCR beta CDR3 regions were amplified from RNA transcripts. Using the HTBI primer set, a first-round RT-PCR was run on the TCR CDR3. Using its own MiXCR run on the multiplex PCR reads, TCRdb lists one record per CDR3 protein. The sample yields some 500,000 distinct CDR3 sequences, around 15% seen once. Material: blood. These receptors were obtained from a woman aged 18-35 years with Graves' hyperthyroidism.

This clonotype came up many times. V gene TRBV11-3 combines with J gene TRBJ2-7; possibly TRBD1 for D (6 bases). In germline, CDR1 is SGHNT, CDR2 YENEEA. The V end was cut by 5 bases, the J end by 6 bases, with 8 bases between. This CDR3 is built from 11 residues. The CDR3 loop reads CASSPGVEQYF. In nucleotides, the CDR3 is TGTGCCAGCAGCCCAGGGGTCGAGCAGTACTTC. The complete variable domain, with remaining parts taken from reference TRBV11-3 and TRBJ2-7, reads EAGVVQSPRYKIIEKKQPVAFWCNPISGHNTLYWYLQNLGQGPELLIRYENEEAVDDSQLPKDRFSAERLKGVDSTLKIQPAELGDSAVYLCASSPGVEQYFGPGTRLTVT.

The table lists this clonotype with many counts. In DNA form, the CDR3 reads TGTGCCAGCAGCAAGGGGGGACTAGCGGACGACAATGAGCAGTTCTTC. It is translated as CASSKGGLADDNEQFF. V gene TRBV5-8 combines with J gene TRBJ2-1; 11 nucleotides agree with TRBD2. Germline V lookup: CDR1 SGHTS, CDR2 YDEGEE. The CDR3 is 16 residues long. V shed 4 bases, J shed 5 bases, and the junction held 8 bases outside the gene matches.

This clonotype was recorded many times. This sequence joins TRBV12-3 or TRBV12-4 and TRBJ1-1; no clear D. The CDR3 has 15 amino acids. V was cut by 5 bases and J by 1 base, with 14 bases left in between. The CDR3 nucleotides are TGTGCCAGCAGTCCCACCCCGAATACGAACACTGAAGCTTTCTTT. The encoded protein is CASSPTPNTNTEAFF.

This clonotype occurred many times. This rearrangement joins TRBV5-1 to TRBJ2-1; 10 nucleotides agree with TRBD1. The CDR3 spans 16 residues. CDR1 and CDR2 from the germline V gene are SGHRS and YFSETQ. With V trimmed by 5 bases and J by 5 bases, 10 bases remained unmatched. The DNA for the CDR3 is TGCGCCAGCAGACCGACAGGGGGCAAATTTGACAATGAGCAGTTCTTC. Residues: CASRPTGGKFDNEQFF. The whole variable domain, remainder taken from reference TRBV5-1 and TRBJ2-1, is KAGVTQTPRYLIKTRGQQVTLSCSPISGHRSVSWYQQTPGQGLQFLFEYFSETQRNKGNFPGRFSGRQFSNSRSEMNVSTLELGDSALYLCASRPTGGKFDNEQFFGPGTRLTVL.

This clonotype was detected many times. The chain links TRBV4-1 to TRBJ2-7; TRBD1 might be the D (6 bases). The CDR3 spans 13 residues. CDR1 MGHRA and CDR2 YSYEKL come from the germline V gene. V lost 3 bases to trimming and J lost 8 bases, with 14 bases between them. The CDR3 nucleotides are TGCGCCAGCAGCCAGACAACAGGGTTCAAGCAGTACTTC. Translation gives CASSQTTGFKQYF.